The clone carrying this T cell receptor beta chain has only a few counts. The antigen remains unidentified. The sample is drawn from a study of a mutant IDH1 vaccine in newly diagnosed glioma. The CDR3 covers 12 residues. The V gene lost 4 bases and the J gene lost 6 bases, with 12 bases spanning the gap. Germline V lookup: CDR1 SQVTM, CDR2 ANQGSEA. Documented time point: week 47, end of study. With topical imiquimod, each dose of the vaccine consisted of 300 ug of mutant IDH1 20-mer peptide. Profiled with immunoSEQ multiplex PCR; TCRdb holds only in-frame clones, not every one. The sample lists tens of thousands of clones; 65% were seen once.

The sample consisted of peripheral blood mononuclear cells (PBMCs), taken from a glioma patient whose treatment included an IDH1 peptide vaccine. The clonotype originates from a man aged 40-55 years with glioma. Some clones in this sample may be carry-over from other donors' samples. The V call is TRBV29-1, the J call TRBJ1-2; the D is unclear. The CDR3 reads CSVVPPGDGYTF. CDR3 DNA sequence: TGCAGCGTTGTTCCCCCCGGGGATGGCTACACCTTC.